The 11 T cell receptor beta chains listed next were all sequenced from one sample in a study of T-cell memory formation after mild COVID-19. TCRdb reanalysed the 5' RACE reads using MiXCR and keeps one entry per CDR3 protein. The data hold hundreds of thousands of distinct CDR3 sequences, with 23% observed a single time. Material: PBMCs or a T cell subset sorted from them (not recorded which). The receptor set was obtained from an adult woman who had mild COVID-19 (a few samples of this study predate the infection). Cell type and time point are not known.

This clonotype was counted many times. The chain has TRBV20-1 and TRBJ2-7; 7 bases agree with TRBD2. The CDR3 has 15 amino acids. J was trimmed by 4 bases and V by 0 bases; bases with no gene match: 9. CDR1 is DFQATT, CDR2 SNEGSKA, per germline (reference sequence). CDR3 in DNA: TGCAGTGCTAGAGATTATACTAGCGCTGCTTACGAGCAGTACTTC. It encodes CSARDYTSAAYEQYF.

In this sample, this clonotype turned up once. CDR3 sequence (DNA): TGTGCCAGTAGTACGCGGACAGGGGTAGTATCCTACAATGAGCAGTTCTTC. Amino acids: CASSTRTGVVSYNEQFF. J is TRBJ2-1 and V is TRBV19; 9 bases align to TRBD1. The V segment lost 4 bases and the J segment 1 base; nucleotides outside the gene matches: 8. Germline V gene sequence: CDR1 LNHDA, CDR2 SQIVND (reference sequence). This CDR3 is built from 17 residues.

The gene calls are TRBV20-1 and TRBJ1-1; the match to TRBD1 covers 10 bases. In germline, CDR1 is DFQATT, CDR2 SNEGSKA (reference sequence). This CDR3 has 12 amino acids. J was trimmed by 6 bases and V by 6 bases; bases with no gene match: 4. CDR3 nucleotide sequence: TGCAGTGCAAAGGACAGGGGGTCTGAAGCTTTCTTT. Translating it yields CSAKDRGSEAFF.

This clonotype was picked up one time. The gene calls are TRBV12-5 and TRBJ1-4, with D possibly TRBD1 on 6 matching bases. Trimming shortened V by 1 base and J by 12 bases, and 15 bases separated the two germline ends. In germline, CDR1 is LGHNT, CDR2 FRNRAP. The CDR3 runs 14 residues. The CDR3 DNA sequence: TGTGCTAGTGGTTTGGACCCCGACAGGATGCAACTGTTTTTT. Its translation: CASGLDPDRMQLFF.

The chain combines TRBV5-8 with TRBJ2-5; 10 nucleotides line up with TRBD1. This CDR3 region has 15 residues. Trimming removed 4 bases from V and 5 bases from J; junction bases left unmatched: 8. The germline V gene encodes CDR1 SGHTS and CDR2 YDEGEE. Here the CDR3 reads CASSPRTGGVETQYF. In DNA form, the CDR3 reads TGTGCCAGCAGCCCCCGGACAGGGGGTGTGGAGACCCAGTACTTC.

This clonotype turned up a few times. The chain carries TRBV6-2 or TRBV6-3 and TRBJ1-1; D call uncertain. Germline loops: CDR1 MNHEY, CDR2 SVGEGT. Trimming took 3 bases from V and 5 from J, leaving 22 bases between them. This CDR3 region has 17 residues. CDR3 loop: CASSYPGDGLGGTEAFF. The CDR3 nucleotides read TGTGCCAGCAGTTATCCCGGAGATGGGTTAGGAGGGACTGAAGCTTTCTTT.

This clonotype showed up just a few times. CDR3 in DNA: TGTGCCAGCAGCCCTGGGGAAGGAGGGCCGCCCTACAATGAGCAGTTCTTC. Its protein is CASSPGEGGPPYNEQFF. The V gene is TRBV13, the J gene TRBJ2-1; a possible D gene is TRBD2 (6 bases). The ends were cut back, 5 bases at V and 2 bases at J, with 19 bases in the middle. CDR1 PRHDT and CDR2 FYEKMQ come from the germline V gene (reference sequence). This CDR3 is 17 amino acids long.

V gene TRBV7-2 combines with J gene TRBJ2-3; D gene unclear. V lost 5 bases and J 11 bases, leaving 8 bases between the germline ends. CDR1 is SGHTA and CDR2 is FQGNSA in the germline V gene. The CDR3 runs to 10 residues. The CDR3: CASSRSVQYF. CDR3 coding DNA: TGTGCCAGCAGCCGTAGTGTGCAGTATTTT.

This chain connects TRBV9 to TRBJ2-7; 9 positions agree with TRBD1. The junction had 10 bases not matched to a gene; V was cut back by 2 bases and J by 4 bases. Germline V lookup: CDR1 SGDLS, CDR2 YYNGEE. The CDR3 is 16 residues long. CDR3 DNA: TGTGCCAGCAGCGTGTACCCGGGACAGGGTTTATACGAGCAGTACTTC. Residues: CASSVYPGQGLYEQYF.

J is TRBJ2-3 and V is TRBV2; TRBD2 is a possible D gene (5 bases). This CDR3 has 13 residues. V was clipped by 6 bases and J by 5 bases, with 12 bases between them. Germline CDR1 SNHLY, CDR2 FYNNEI. In DNA form, the CDR3 reads TGTGCCAGCAGCGGACTGCAAGGAGATACGCAGTATTTT. Translated, it gives CASSGLQGDTQYF.

This clonotype has just a few counts. V is TRBV3-1 and J is TRBJ2-1; no clear D. There are 14 residues in the CDR3. Germline V gene data show CDR1 as LGHDT and CDR2 as YNNKEL (reference sequence). V lost 3 bases and J lost 5, with 11 bases in between. The CDR3: CASSQPLIHNEQFF. CDR3 nucleotide sequence: TGTGCCAGCAGCCAGCCCCTAATACACAATGAGCAGTTCTTC.